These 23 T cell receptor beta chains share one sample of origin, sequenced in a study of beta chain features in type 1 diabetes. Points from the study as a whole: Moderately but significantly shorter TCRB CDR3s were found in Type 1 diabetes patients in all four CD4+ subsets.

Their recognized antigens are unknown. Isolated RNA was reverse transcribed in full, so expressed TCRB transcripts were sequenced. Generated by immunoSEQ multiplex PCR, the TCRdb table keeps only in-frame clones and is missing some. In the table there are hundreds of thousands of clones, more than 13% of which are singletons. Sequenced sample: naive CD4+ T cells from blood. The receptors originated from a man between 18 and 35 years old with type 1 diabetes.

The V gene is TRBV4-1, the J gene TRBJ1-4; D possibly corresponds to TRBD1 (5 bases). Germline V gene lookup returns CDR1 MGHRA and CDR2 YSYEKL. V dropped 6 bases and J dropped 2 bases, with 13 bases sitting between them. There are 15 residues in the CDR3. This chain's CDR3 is CASRDPGLTNEKLFF. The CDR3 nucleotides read TGCGCCAGCAGAGATCCGGGACTTACTAATGAAAAACTGTTTTTT.

The CDR3 protein is CASSFSEQYF. The CDR3 nucleotides read TGTGCCAGCAGTTTCTCCGAGCAGTACTTC. The chain combines TRBV28 with TRBJ2-7, with D hard to call. The CDR3 runs to 10 residues. Trimming took 3 bases from V and 6 from J, leaving 3 bases between them. Per germline, CDR1 MDHEN and CDR2 SYDVKM.

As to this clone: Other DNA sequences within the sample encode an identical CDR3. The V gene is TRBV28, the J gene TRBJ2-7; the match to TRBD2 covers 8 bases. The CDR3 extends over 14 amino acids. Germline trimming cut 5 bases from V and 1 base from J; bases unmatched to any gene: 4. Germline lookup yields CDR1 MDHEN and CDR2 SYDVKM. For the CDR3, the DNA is TGTGCCAGCAGTCTAGCGGGCCTTTCCTACGAGCAGTACTTC. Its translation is CASSLAGLSYEQYF.

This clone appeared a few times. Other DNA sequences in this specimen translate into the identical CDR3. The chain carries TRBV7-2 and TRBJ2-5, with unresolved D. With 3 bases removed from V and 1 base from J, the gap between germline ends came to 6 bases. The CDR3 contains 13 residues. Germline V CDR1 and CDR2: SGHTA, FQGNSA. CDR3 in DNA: TGTGCCAGCAGCTTTTCGGGCCAAGAGACCCAGTACTTC. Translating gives CASSFSGQETQYF.

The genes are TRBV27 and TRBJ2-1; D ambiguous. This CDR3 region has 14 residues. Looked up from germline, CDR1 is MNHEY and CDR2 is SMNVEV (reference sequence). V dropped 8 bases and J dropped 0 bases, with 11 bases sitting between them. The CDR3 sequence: CASHAGNSYNEQFF. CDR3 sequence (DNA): TGTGCCAGCCACGCCGGCAACTCCTACAATGAGCAGTTCTTC.

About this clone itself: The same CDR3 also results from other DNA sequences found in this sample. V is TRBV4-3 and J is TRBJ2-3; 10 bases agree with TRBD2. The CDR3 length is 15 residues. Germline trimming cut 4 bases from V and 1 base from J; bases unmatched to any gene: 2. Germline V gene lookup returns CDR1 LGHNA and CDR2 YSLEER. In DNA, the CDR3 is TGCGCCAGCAGCCGAGGGACTAGCGGCACAGATACGCAGTATTTT. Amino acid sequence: CASSRGTSGTDTQYF.

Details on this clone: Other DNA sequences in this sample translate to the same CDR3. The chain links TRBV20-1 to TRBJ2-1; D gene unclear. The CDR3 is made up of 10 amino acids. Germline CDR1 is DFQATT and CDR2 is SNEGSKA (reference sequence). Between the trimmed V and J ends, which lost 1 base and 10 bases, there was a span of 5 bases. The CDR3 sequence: CSARVDEQFF. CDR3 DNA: TGCAGTGCTAGAGTCGACGAGCAGTTCTTC.

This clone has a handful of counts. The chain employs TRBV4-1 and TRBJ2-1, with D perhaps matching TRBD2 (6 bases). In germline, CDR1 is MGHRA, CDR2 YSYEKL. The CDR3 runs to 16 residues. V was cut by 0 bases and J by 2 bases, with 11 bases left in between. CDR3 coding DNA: TGCGCCAGCAGCCAAGATCGGCTAGCGACCTACAATGAGCAGTTCTTC. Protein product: CASSQDRLATYNEQFF.

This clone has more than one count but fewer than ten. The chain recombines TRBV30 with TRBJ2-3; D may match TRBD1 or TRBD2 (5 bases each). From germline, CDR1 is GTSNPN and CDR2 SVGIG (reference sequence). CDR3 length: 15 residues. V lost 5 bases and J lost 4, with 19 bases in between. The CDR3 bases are TGTGCCTGGGGGTTGGGCGCCCGGGGCGCAGATACGCAGTATTTT. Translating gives CAWGLGARGADTQYF.

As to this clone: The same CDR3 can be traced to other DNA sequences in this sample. The chain's CDR3 is CASSLDRVNEQFF. The CDR3 DNA reads as TGTGCCAGCAGCTTAGATAGGGTCAATGAGCAGTTCTTC. The genes are TRBV11-2 and TRBJ2-1; D ambiguous. CDR1 SGHAT and CDR2 FQNNGV come from the germline V gene. Between the trimmed V and J ends, which lost 0 bases and 6 bases, there was a span of 6 bases. CDR3 length equals 13 residues.

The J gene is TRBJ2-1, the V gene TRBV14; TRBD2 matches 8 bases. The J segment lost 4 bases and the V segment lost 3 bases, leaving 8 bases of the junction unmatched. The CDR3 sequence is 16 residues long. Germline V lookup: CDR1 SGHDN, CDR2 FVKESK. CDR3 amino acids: CASSHSGGRTYNEQFF. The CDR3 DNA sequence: TGTGCCAGCAGCCATTCGGGGGGGAGAACTTACAATGAGCAGTTCTTC. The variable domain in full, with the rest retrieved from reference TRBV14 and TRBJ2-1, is EAGVTQFPSHSVIEKGQTVTLRCDPISGHDNLYWYRRVMGKEIKFLLHFVKESKQDESGMPNNRFLAERTGGTYSTLKVQPAELEDSGVYFCASSHSGGRTYNEQFFGPGTRLTVL.

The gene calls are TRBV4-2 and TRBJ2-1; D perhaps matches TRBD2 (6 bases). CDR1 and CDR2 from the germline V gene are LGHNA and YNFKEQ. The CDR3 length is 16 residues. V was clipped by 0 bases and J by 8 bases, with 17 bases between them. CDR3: CASSQDLADLWDEQFF. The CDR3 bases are TGTGCCAGCAGCCAAGATTTAGCGGATCTGTGGGATGAGCAGTTCTTC.

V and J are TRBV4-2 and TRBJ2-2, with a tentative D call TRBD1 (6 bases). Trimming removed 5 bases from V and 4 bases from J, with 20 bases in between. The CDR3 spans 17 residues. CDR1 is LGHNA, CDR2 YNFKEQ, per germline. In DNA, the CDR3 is TGTGCCAGCAGCGAGCGACCGGACAGATTGGGCACCGGGGAGCTGTTTTTT. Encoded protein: CASSERPDRLGTGELFF.

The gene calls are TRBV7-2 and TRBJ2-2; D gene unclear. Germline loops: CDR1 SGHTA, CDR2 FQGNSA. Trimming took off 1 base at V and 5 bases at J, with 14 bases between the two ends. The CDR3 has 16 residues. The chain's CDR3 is CASSLVPARLTGELFF. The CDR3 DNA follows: TGTGCCAGCAGCTTAGTCCCCGCAAGATTGACCGGGGAGCTGTTTTTT.

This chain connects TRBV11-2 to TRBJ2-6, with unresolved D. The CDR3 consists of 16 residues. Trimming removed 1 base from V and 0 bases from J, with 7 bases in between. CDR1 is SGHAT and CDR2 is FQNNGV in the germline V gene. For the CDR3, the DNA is TGTGCCAGCAGCTTAGTACACAGCTCTGGGGCCAACGTCCTGACTTTC. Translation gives CASSLVHSSGANVLTF.

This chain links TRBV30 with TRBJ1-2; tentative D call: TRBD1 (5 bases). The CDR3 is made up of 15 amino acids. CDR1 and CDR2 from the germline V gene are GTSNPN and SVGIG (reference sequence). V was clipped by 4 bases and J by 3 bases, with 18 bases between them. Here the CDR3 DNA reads TGTGCCTGGACCCCTTCGTGGACAAGTCACTATGGCTACACCTTC. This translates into CAWTPSWTSHYGYTF.

CDR3 region: CAAPGRRYNEQFF. CDR3 in DNA: TGTGCCGCTCCGGGACGTCGGTACAATGAGCAGTTCTTC. The gene calls are TRBV21-1 and TRBJ2-1. TRBV21-1 represents a pseudogene. There are 13 residues in the CDR3.

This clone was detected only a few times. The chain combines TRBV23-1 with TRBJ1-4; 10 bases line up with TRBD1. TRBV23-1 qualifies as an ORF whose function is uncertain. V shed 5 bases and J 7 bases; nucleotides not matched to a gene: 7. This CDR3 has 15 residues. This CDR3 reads CASSTQTGGLEKLFF. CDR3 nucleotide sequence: TGCGCCAGCAGTACCCAGACAGGGGGCCTTGAAAAACTGTTTTTT.

Here the CDR3 DNA reads TGTGCCATCAGTGACTCGTCGGATCAGCCCCAGCATTTT. Protein: CAISDSSDQPQHF. The chain is built from TRBV10-3 and TRBJ1-5; D gene ambiguous. In germline, CDR1 is ENHRY, CDR2 SYGVKD. V lost 3 bases to trimming and J lost 5 bases, with 8 bases between them. The CDR3 covers 13 residues.

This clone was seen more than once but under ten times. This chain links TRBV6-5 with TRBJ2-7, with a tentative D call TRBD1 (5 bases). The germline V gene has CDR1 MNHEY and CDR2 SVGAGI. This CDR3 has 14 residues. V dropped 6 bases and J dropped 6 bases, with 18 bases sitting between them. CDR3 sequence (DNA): TGTGCCAGCAGCGAAGGACACGGCACAGCCGAGCAGTACTTC. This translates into CASSEGHGTAEQYF.

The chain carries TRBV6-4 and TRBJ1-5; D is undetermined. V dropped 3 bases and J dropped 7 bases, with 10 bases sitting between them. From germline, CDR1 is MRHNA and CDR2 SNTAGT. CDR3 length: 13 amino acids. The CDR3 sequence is CASSERAGQPQHF. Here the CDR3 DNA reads TGTGCCAGCAGTGAAAGGGCCGGGCAGCCCCAGCATTTT.

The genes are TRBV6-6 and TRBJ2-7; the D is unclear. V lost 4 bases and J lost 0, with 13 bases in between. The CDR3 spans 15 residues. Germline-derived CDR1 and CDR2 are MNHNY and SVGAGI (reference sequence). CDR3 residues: CASSSPRRSSYEQYF. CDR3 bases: TGTGCCAGCAGTTCCCCGCGAAGGAGCTCCTACGAGCAGTACTTC.

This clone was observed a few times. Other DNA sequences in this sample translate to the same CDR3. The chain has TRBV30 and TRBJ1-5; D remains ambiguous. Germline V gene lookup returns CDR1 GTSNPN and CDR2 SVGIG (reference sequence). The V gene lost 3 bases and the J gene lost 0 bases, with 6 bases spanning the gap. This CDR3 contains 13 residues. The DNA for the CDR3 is TGTGCCTGGAGCGGTGGTAGCAATCAGCCCCAGCATTTT. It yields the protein CAWSGGSNQPQHF. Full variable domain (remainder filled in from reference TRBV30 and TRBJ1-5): SQTIHQWPATLVQPVGSPLSLECTVEGTSNPNLYWYRQAAGRGLQLLFYSVGIGQISSEVPQNLSASRPQDRQFILSSKKLLLSDSGFYLCAWSGGSNQPQHFGDGTRLSIL.